The 27 T cell receptor beta chains given below trace back to one sample, sequenced in a study of shared clonotypes between healthy human individuals. Using immunoSEQ multiplex PCR, the repertoire was profiled, and TCRdb retains in-frame clones only, with some absent. Of around 2.5 million clones listed, 93% were seen once; the top ten hold 0.36%. The sequenced sample consisted of naive CD4+ T cells from PBMCs. Subset reported: CD45RA+ positively selected. These receptors were obtained from a man between 18 and 29 years old in good health. Some clones in this sample may be carry-over from other donors' samples.

The V and J genes are TRBV28 and TRBJ2-1, with a tentative D call TRBD2 (6 bases). Trimming removed 3 bases from V and 3 bases from J, with 12 bases in between. The CDR3 loop spans 15 amino acids. Germline CDR1 and CDR2: MDHEN and SYDVKM. The CDR3 sequence is CASSLSAGFYNEQFF. The CDR3 coding sequence is TGTGCCAGCAGTTTGTCAGCGGGCTTCTACAATGAGCAGTTCTTC.

V is TRBV27 and J is TRBJ2-3; D perhaps matches TRBD1 (6 bases). The V and J ends lost 4 bases and 1 base respectively, with 12 bases between them. The germline CDR1 and CDR2 sequences are MNHEY and SMNVEV (reference sequence). The CDR3 has 15 residues. The CDR3 DNA follows: TGTGCCAGCAGTTGGGGCAGGGGAGGCACAGATACGCAGTATTTT. Translating gives CASSWGRGGTDTQYF.

The chain has TRBV5-1 and TRBJ2-5, with 10 nucleotides matching TRBD1. The CDR3 extends over 17 amino acids. Germline V gene data show CDR1 as SGHRS and CDR2 as YFSETQ. V was clipped by 5 bases and J by 1 base; unmatched bases: 11. The CDR3 region is CASRAGTGVPPQETQYF. In nucleotides, the CDR3 is TGCGCCAGCAGGGCCGGGACAGGGGTTCCCCCCCAAGAGACCCAGTACTTC.

The chain joins TRBV28 to TRBJ2-5; 10 bases map to TRBD1. Germline CDR1 reads MDHEN; CDR2 reads SYDVKM. The trim removed 0 bases at V and 4 bases at J, leaving 2 bases unmatched. This CDR3 contains 15 residues. The chain's CDR3 is CASSLWRTGGETQYF. The CDR3 DNA reads as TGTGCCAGCAGTTTATGGAGGACAGGGGGAGAGACCCAGTACTTC.

The chain links TRBV9 to TRBJ2-3; 13 bases align to TRBD2. J was trimmed by 3 bases and V by 4 bases; bases with no gene match: 5. Germline CDR1 reads SGDLS; CDR2 reads YYNGEE. CDR3 length: 16 amino acids. The CDR3 loop is CASSTRTSGSTDTQYF. Written as DNA, the CDR3 is TGTGCCAGCAGCACCCGGACTAGCGGGAGTACAGATACGCAGTATTTT.

The rearrangement links TRBV5-1 to TRBJ2-4; 9 bases are a match to TRBD2. This CDR3 is 18 amino acids long. Looked up from germline, CDR1 is SGHRS and CDR2 is YFSETQ. V trimming: 4 bases; J trimming: 5 bases; junction bases outside the gene matches: 16. The CDR3 bases are TGCGCCAGCAGCCCTCAAACCCTTAGCGGGAGTGGGCAAAACATTCAGTACTTC. Encoded protein: CASSPQTLSGSGQNIQYF.

The chain combines TRBV7-2 with TRBJ2-3, with D perhaps matching TRBD1 (6 bases). This CDR3 comprises 14 residues. Trimming cost V 5 bases and J 0 bases, with 9 bases left between them. Germline CDR1 and CDR2: SGHTA and FQGNSA. The CDR3 region is CASSTGTSTDTQYF. CDR3 DNA: TGTGCCAGCAGCACCGGGACAAGCACAGATACGCAGTATTTT. The variable domain in full, completed from reference TRBV7-2 and TRBJ2-3, reads GAGVSQSPSNKVTEKGKDVELRCDPISGHTALYWYRQSLGQGLEFLIYFQGNSAPDKSGLPSDRFSAERTGGSVSTLTIQRTQQEDSAVYLCASSTGTSTDTQYFGPGTRLTVL.

The chain carries TRBV5-1 and TRBJ2-3; 10 nucleotides match TRBD1. CDR1 is SGHRS and CDR2 is YFSETQ in the germline V gene. The CDR3 length is 18 residues. V lost 1 base to trimming and J lost 1 base; unmatched junction nucleotides: 9. CDR3 in DNA: TGCGCCAGCAGCTTGACCCGACAGGGGGCGCCCGGCACAGATACGCAGTATTTT. Translated, it gives CASSLTRQGAPGTDTQYF.

The CDR3 DNA sequence: TGTGCCAGCTCACCAACCCAATTAACAGGCAGCACTGAAGCTTTCTTT. Its translation: CASSPTQLTGSTEAFF. J is TRBJ1-1 and V is TRBV18; TRBD1 might be the D (5 bases). Trimming removed 2 bases at V and 4 bases at J, with 17 bases between. The germline CDR1 and CDR2 sequences are KGHSH and LQKENI. This CDR3 has 16 amino acids.

The chain is built from TRBV7-2 and TRBJ2-1; the match to TRBD2 covers 7 bases. V gave up 3 bases and J gave up 4 bases; unmatched junction bases: 6. Per the germline V gene, CDR1 is SGHTA and CDR2 is FQGNSA. The CDR3 is 15 residues long. CDR3: CASSFLAGIYNEQFF. In nucleotides, the CDR3 is TGTGCCAGCAGCTTTTTAGCGGGCATATACAATGAGCAGTTCTTC.

V gene TRBV29-1 combines with J gene TRBJ1-1; 7 nucleotides line up with TRBD1. The CDR3 totals 13 residues. The germline V gene encodes CDR1 SQVTM and CDR2 ANQGSEA. Trimming removed 7 bases from V and 1 base from J; junction bases left unmatched: 6. The CDR3 here is CSGMGQTNTEAFF. In nucleotides, the CDR3 is TGCAGCGGGATGGGACAGACGAACACTGAAGCTTTCTTT.

The chain uses TRBV2 and TRBJ2-7; weak D call: TRBD2 (6 bases). Trimming stripped 7 bases from V and 5 bases from J, with 12 bases between. Germline V gene sequence: CDR1 SNHLY, CDR2 FYNNEI. This CDR3 is 12 amino acids long. The CDR3 sequence is CASMGLANEQYF. The CDR3 DNA reads as TGTGCCAGCATGGGACTGGCGAACGAGCAGTACTTC.

The chain couples TRBV7-2 to TRBJ2-1; 10 nucleotides align to TRBD1. Looked up from germline, CDR1 is SGHTA and CDR2 is FQGNSA. CDR3 size: 17 residues. J was trimmed by 3 bases and V by 5 bases; bases with no gene match: 10. CDR3 protein: CASSPQARDRGYNEQFF. The CDR3 nucleotides read TGTGCCAGCAGCCCCCAAGCTCGGGACAGGGGCTACAATGAGCAGTTCTTC.

The chain recombines TRBV19 with TRBJ2-1; D may correspond to TRBD1 or TRBD2 (5 bases each). This CDR3 comprises 16 residues. CDR1 LNHDA and CDR2 SQIVND come from the germline V gene (reference sequence). The ends were cut back, 3 bases at V and 3 bases at J, with 15 bases in the middle. CDR3 region: CASSMVGDQGYNEQFF. CDR3 in DNA: TGTGCCAGTAGTATGGTTGGGGACCAAGGCTACAATGAGCAGTTCTTC.

This clone was counted once. This chain joins TRBV11-2 and TRBJ2-3; 8 nucleotides match TRBD1. Trimming removed 5 bases from V and 7 bases from J; junction bases left unmatched: 17. Germline V CDR1 and CDR2: SGHAT, FQNNGV. The length of the CDR3 is 17 residues. In DNA form, the CDR3 reads TGTGCCAGCAGCCACGGACAGGGTGCGGGTAAATTGAATACGCAGTATTTT. Translation gives CASSHGQGAGKLNTQYF.

This clone was seen once. V gene TRBV5-1 combines with J gene TRBJ2-3, with a possible D match to TRBD2 (5 bases). The V end lost 2 bases, the J end lost 1 base, and 11 bases lay between the germline ends. CDR1 and CDR2 (germline): SGHRS, YFSETQ. This CDR3 is 15 amino acids long. CDR3 residues: CASSFTSIRTDTQYF. Written as DNA, the CDR3 is TGCGCCAGCAGCTTCACTAGTATTCGCACAGATACGCAGTATTTT.

This chain links TRBV27 with TRBJ1-2; D possibly corresponds to TRBD1 (6 bases). The CDR3 extends over 16 amino acids. V lost 6 bases and J 2 bases, leaving 19 bases between the germline ends. Germline V CDR1 and CDR2: MNHEY, SMNVEV (reference sequence). The CDR3: CASSSFGAGENYGYTF. CDR3 nucleotides: TGTGCCAGCAGCTCCTTCGGGGCAGGGGAGAACTATGGCTACACCTTC.

The chain employs TRBV25-1 and TRBJ1-2, with TRBD1 matching over 7 bases. CDR3 length equals 16 residues. Germline lookup yields CDR1 MGHDK and CDR2 SYGVNS. V lost 3 bases and J lost 4; bases outside the gene matches: 11. CDR3 sequence (DNA): TGTGCCAGCAGTGACTCCAGACAGGGCGGAGGCTATGGCTACACCTTC. Its translation is CASSDSRQGGGYGYTF.

V and J are TRBV6-6 and TRBJ1-1, with TRBD1 matching 9 bases. V lost 5 bases and J lost 5; bases outside the gene matches: 3. Looked up from germline, CDR1 is MNHNY and CDR2 is SVGAGI (reference sequence). CDR3 length equals 13 residues. CDR3 sequence (DNA): TGTGCCAGCAGTAGGACAGGGGTAACTGAAGCTTTCTTT. The encoded protein is CASSRTGVTEAFF.

The J gene is TRBJ2-3, the V gene TRBV5-6, with 7 bases aligning to TRBD1. The CDR3 loop spans 14 amino acids. Germline V gene data show CDR1 as SGHDT and CDR2 as YYEEEE. Trimming removed 6 bases from V and 6 bases from J; junction bases left unmatched: 10. The CDR3 loop is CASIGQAAGDTQYF. The CDR3 bases are TGTGCCAGCATTGGACAGGCCGCCGGGGATACGCAGTATTTT. The whole variable domain, remainder taken from reference TRBV5-6 and TRBJ2-3, is DAGVTQSPTHLIKTRGQQVTLRCSPKSGHDTVSWYQQALGQGPQFIFQYYEEEERQRGNFPDRFSGHQFPNYSSELNVNALLLGDSALYLCASIGQAAGDTQYFGPGTRLTVL.

The V and J genes are TRBV5-1 and TRBJ2-1; D is uncertain. V was trimmed by 0 bases and J by 0 bases, leaving 7 bases between them. The CDR3 is made up of 15 amino acids. CDR1 and CDR2 (germline): SGHRS, YFSETQ. The CDR3 reads CASSLEFNSYNEQFF. CDR3 DNA sequence: TGCGCCAGCAGCTTGGAATTTAACTCCTACAATGAGCAGTTCTTC.

This clone was observed once. The J gene is TRBJ2-1, the V gene TRBV7-9; 14 nucleotides align to TRBD2. This CDR3 has 16 amino acids. Per germline, CDR1 SEHNR and CDR2 FQNEAQ (reference sequence). V lost 5 bases and J lost 7; bases outside the gene matches: 7. The CDR3 here is CASSQKTSGRDNEQFF. The CDR3 region has the DNA TGTGCCAGCAGCCAAAAGACTAGCGGGAGGGATAATGAGCAGTTCTTC. The full variable domain, its missing parts supplied by reference TRBV7-9 and TRBJ2-1, is DTGVSQNPRHKITKRGQNVTFRCDPISEHNRLYWYRQTLGQGPEFLTYFQNEAQLEKSRLLSDRFSAERPKGSFSTLEIQRTEQGDSAMYLCASSQKTSGRDNEQFFGPGTRLTVL.

The chain has TRBV7-2 and TRBJ2-7; D not resolved. Germline loops: CDR1 SGHTA, CDR2 FQGNSA. The CDR3 runs to 14 residues. The V end lost 4 bases, the J end lost 2 bases, and 12 bases lay between the germline ends. CDR3 in amino acids: CASSSPAEAYEQYF. The CDR3 nucleotides read TGTGCCAGCAGCTCCCCCGCCGAGGCCTACGAGCAGTACTTC.

The rearrangement uses TRBV28 and TRBJ1-2, with D possibly matching TRBD1 (5 bases). V lost 6 bases and J lost 5, with 19 bases in between. Germline values: CDR1 MDHEN, CDR2 SYDVKM. The CDR3 contains 15 residues. In DNA form, the CDR3 reads TGTGCCAGCAGCTGGGGGAGGGCGCAGAATTATGGCTACACCTTC. This translates into CASSWGRAQNYGYTF.

This chain joins TRBV19 and TRBJ1-1; a weak D match, TRBD1 (6 bases). Germline V lookup: CDR1 LNHDA, CDR2 SQIVND (reference sequence). This CDR3 region has 15 residues. The ends were cut back, 7 bases at V and 4 bases at J, with 19 bases in the middle. The DNA of the CDR3 is TGTGCCAGTATCAGGCGGGGGGCCGGGGGCACTGAAGCTTTCTTT. Encoded protein: CASIRRGAGGTEAFF.

The chain uses TRBV5-1 and TRBJ2-7; no clear D. Per the germline V gene, CDR1 is SGHRS and CDR2 is YFSETQ. V dropped 0 bases and J dropped 7 bases, with 8 bases sitting between them. The CDR3 has 12 amino acids. CDR3 in amino acids: CASSLGSWEQYF. As DNA, the CDR3 is TGCGCCAGCAGCTTGGGGTCGTGGGAGCAGTACTTC.

This sequence joins TRBV7-3 and TRBJ2-1; the match to TRBD2 covers 10 bases. Germline CDR1 SGHTA, CDR2 FQGTGA. This CDR3 is built from 16 residues. Trimming cost V 5 bases and J 10 bases; bases outside gene matches: 14. The CDR3 DNA follows: TGTGCCAGCAGCAGGGACACTAGCGGGAACCTTAGGGAGCAGTTCTTC. It specifies CASSRDTSGNLREQFF.